Below, 28 T cell receptor beta chains from the same sample are listed, as sequenced in a study of blood T cell repertoires in COVID-19 (TCRdb year 2020). Library method: the immunoSEQ multiplex PCR assay. As stored in TCRdb, this immuneACCESS dataset retains in-frame rearrangements with V and J assigned. A fraction of the clones does not appear; measured against another copy, unresolved V genes explain less than half of the discrepancy, and the remainder lacks a known reason. The sample data list some 130,000 clones, and 84% of these were observed just once. The ten largest clones capture about 40% of the sample. The sample taken for sequencing was peripheral blood. The receptors were sampled from a human donor in a cohort sampled during active COVID-19.

This chain joins TRBV7-3 and TRBJ2-1; D is unresolved. Trimming took 5 bases from V and 6 from J, leaving 14 bases between them. CDR1 and CDR2 (germline): SGHTA, FQGTGA. This CDR3 comprises 14 residues. The CDR3 region is CASSPTAVSNEQFF. The CDR3 DNA reads TGTGCCAGCAGCCCCACTGCGGTCTCCAATGAGCAGTTCTTC.

The V gene is TRBV7-9, the J gene TRBJ1-1; possibly TRBD1 for D (6 bases). Germline values: CDR1 SEHNR, CDR2 FQNEAQ (reference sequence). V dropped 3 bases and J dropped 0 bases, with 8 bases sitting between them. The CDR3 contains 14 residues. In nucleotides, the CDR3 is TGTGCCAGCAGCTTCGAGGGGGTGAACACTGAAGCTTTCTTT. As protein: CASSFEGVNTEAFF.

This chain links TRBV27 with TRBJ2-1, with 8 bases that match TRBD2. Germline V CDR1 and CDR2: MNHEY, SMNVEV (reference sequence). Trimming at V came to 5 bases and at J to 4 bases, leaving 10 bases not matched to a gene. CDR3 length: 16 residues. CDR3 region: CASSLRVAGSYNEQFF. In nucleotides, the CDR3 is TGTGCCAGCAGTCTGAGGGTAGCGGGGAGTTACAATGAGCAGTTCTTC.

The V call is TRBV7-9, the J call TRBJ2-7; 7 bases align to TRBD1. Germline V gene lookup returns CDR1 SEHNR and CDR2 FQNEAQ (reference sequence). V shed 5 bases, J shed 2 bases, and the junction held 15 bases outside the gene matches. The CDR3 contains 17 residues. CDR3 in DNA: TGTGCCAGCAGCCCAAGTCTAGGGACAGCAGCAACCTACGAGCAGTACTTC. Translated, it gives CASSPSLGTAATYEQYF.

V and J are TRBV3-1 (or the pseudogene TRBV3-2) and TRBJ2-7, with TRBD2 matching 7 bases. CDR3 size: 17 residues. Per germline, CDR1 LGHDT and CDR2 YNNKEL (reference sequence). The trim removed 0 bases at V and 12 bases at J, leaving 20 bases unmatched. CDR3 DNA: TGTGCCAGCAGCCAAGACTGCCCTCTCTGGTCGGAGCGGGAACTGTACGTC. It is translated as CASSQDCPLWSERELYV.

The V call is TRBV6-5, the J call TRBJ2-5, with 12 bases fitting TRBD1. V was clipped by 6 bases and J by 5 bases; unmatched bases: 7. The germline V gene has CDR1 MNHEY and CDR2 SVGAGI. The CDR3 has 15 residues. The CDR3 DNA reads TGTGCCAGCAGAGGGACAGGGGGCAGATTGGAGACCCAGTACTTC. Its translation: CASRGTGGRLETQYF.

V usage is TRBV7-2 and J usage is TRBJ2-2; a weak D match, TRBD2 (5 bases). V lost 1 base to trimming and J lost 12 bases, with 12 bases between them. The length of the CDR3 is 13 residues. Germline values: CDR1 SGHTA, CDR2 FQGNSA. The CDR3 loop is CASSLEPDWKLFF. As DNA, the CDR3 is TGTGCCAGCAGCTTAGAGCCGGACTGGAAGCTGTTTTTT.

This clone was found a few times. The V call is TRBV2, the J call TRBJ2-1; 9 nucleotides line up with TRBD2. The CDR3 runs to 14 residues. The V segment lost 7 bases and the J segment 9 bases; nucleotides outside the gene matches: 10. The V gene's germline CDR1 is SNHLY and CDR2 FYNNEI. In nucleotides, the CDR3 is TGTGCCAGCAAAGTCGGCGGGGGGGCCCGTGAGCAGTTCTTC. Encoded protein: CASKVGGGAREQFF.

This sequence joins TRBV30 and TRBJ1-5; TRBD1 matches 8 bases. The CDR3 covers 13 residues. V was clipped by 4 bases and J by 7 bases; unmatched bases: 6. The germline V gene has CDR1 GTSNPN and CDR2 SVGIG (reference sequence). In nucleotides, the CDR3 is TGTGCCTGGACGACAGGGGTCGGACAGCCCCAGCATTTT. Its translation is CAWTTGVGQPQHF.

The V gene is TRBV6-5, the J gene TRBJ1-1; 7 positions match TRBD1. The CDR3 length is 15 residues. Germline lookup yields CDR1 MNHEY and CDR2 SVGAGI. With 1 base clipped from V and 2 bases from J, the junction kept 4 bases outside the gene matches. The CDR3 DNA reads as TGTGCCAGCAGTTACTGGGACAGTTCCAACACTGAAGCTTTCTTT. Translation gives CASSYWDSSNTEAFF.

This clone has just a few counts. The CDR3 DNA reads as TGTGCCAGCAGTTACGGTGCCGTCAGCTCCTACGAGCAGTACTTC. Translation: CASSYGAVSSYEQYF. This rearrangement joins TRBV6-2 or TRBV6-3 to TRBJ2-7; D not certain. Trimming took 2 bases from V and 0 from J, leaving 11 bases between them. Germline V gene sequence: CDR1 MNHEY, CDR2 SVGEGT. The CDR3 has 15 amino acids.

The chain uses TRBV2 and TRBJ2-7; 10 bases match TRBD2. This CDR3 is built from 16 residues. V lost 5 bases, J lost 3 bases, and 10 bases stayed unmatched. CDR1 is SNHLY, CDR2 FYNNEI, per germline. CDR3: CASSSLLAGSRYEQYF. The CDR3 nucleotides are TGTGCCAGCAGTTCATTACTAGCGGGGAGTCGCTACGAGCAGTACTTC.

The V call is TRBV5-5, the J call TRBJ2-7; maybe TRBD2 (5 bases). V lost 4 bases and J lost 1, with 12 bases in between. Germline V CDR1 and CDR2: SGHKS, YYEKEE (reference sequence). The CDR3 consists of 14 residues. The CDR3 DNA reads as TGTGCCAGCAGCCCGAGGGTTGAGTCCTACGAGCAGTACGTC. Translating gives CASSPRVESYEQYV.

The CDR3 here is CAISERASDSTDTQYF. CDR3 DNA sequence: TGTGCCATCAGTGAGCGGGCTAGCGATAGCACAGATACGCAGTATTTT. This chain connects TRBV10-3 to TRBJ2-3, with D tentatively TRBD2 (6 bases). The germline gives CDR1 ENHRY, CDR2 SYGVKD. Trimming pared 2 bases from V and 0 bases from J, leaving 12 bases between. The CDR3 covers 16 residues.

The chain is built from TRBV7-2 and TRBJ1-2; D not certain. With 2 bases removed from V and 0 bases from J, the gap between germline ends came to 7 bases. This CDR3 has 14 residues. Germline V gene sequence: CDR1 SGHTA, CDR2 FQGNSA. This CDR3 reads CASSLRAANYGYTF. The CDR3 DNA reads as TGTGCCAGCAGCTTACGCGCGGCTAACTATGGCTACACCTTC.

The chain uses TRBV29-1 and TRBJ1-2; D possibly corresponds to TRBD1 (5 bases). This CDR3 has 13 residues. The ends were cut back, 3 bases at V and 5 bases at J, with 13 bases in the middle. Germline lookup yields CDR1 SQVTM and CDR2 ANQGSEA. The CDR3 protein is CSVEGGGNYGYTF. The CDR3 DNA reads TGCAGCGTTGAGGGCGGGGGAAATTATGGCTACACCTTC. Combining the CDR3 with reference TRBV29-1 and TRBJ1-2 gives the whole variable domain SAVISQKPSRDICQRGTSLTIQCQVDSQVTMMFWYRQQPGQSLTLIATANQGSEATYESGFVIDKFPISRPNLTFSTLTVSNMSPEDSSIYLCSVEGGGNYGYTFGSGTRLTVV.

The V call is TRBV21-1, the J call TRBJ2-3; the tabulated D call, TRBD2, remains unverified against the DNA. TRBV21-1 is given as a pseudogene. CDR3 size: 15 residues. DNA for the CDR3: TGTGCCAGCAGCCCAGCGGGAGGGGAGAAAGATACGCAGTATTTT. This encodes CASSPAGGEKDTQYF.

The table lists this clone with a count of one. J is TRBJ1-1 and V is TRBV7-2, with a weak D call TRBD1 (6 bases). CDR1 SGHTA and CDR2 FQGNSA come from the germline V gene. V was trimmed by 0 bases and J by 2 bases, leaving 10 bases between them. The CDR3 has 15 residues. In DNA, the CDR3 is TGTGCCAGCAGCTTAGCGGGGGCTGGTAACACTGAAGCTTTCTTT. This encodes CASSLAGAGNTEAFF.

The gene calls are TRBV5-6 and TRBJ2-7; TRBD2 matches 9 bases. The CDR3 is 17 residues long. Germline CDR1 reads SGHDT; CDR2 reads YYEEEE. Losses at the gene ends were 2 bases for V and 6 bases for J; bases not matched to a gene: 15. The CDR3 DNA follows: TGTGCCAGCAGCTTTGTGGGTGGCGGGAGGGAAGGGATCGAGCAGTACGTC. Translating gives CASSFVGGGREGIEQYV.

In this sample, this clone turned up once. The chain is built from TRBV20-1 and TRBJ1-2; the match to TRBD1 covers 9 bases. V dropped 3 bases and J dropped 6; count of bases not matched to a gene: 5. Germline assignment: CDR1 DFQATT and CDR2 SNEGSKA (reference sequence). The CDR3 covers 13 residues. In DNA, the CDR3 is TGCAGTGCTAGTCCCCGACAGGGGGATGGCTACACCTTC. This translates into CSASPRQGDGYTF.

Turning to this clone: The same CDR3 arises from other DNA sequences in this sample as well. The rearrangement uses TRBV18 and TRBJ2-2; possible D gene TRBD1, 5 bases. Trimming left V 3 bases short and J 1 base short, with 6 bases between. The germline V gene has CDR1 KGHSH and CDR2 LQKENI. This CDR3 is 14 amino acids long. The CDR3 region is CASSPDRNTGELFF. The CDR3 nucleotides read TGTGCCAGCTCACCCGACAGGAACACCGGGGAGCTGTTTTTT. Supplemented by reference TRBV18 and TRBJ2-2, the full variable domain reads NAGVMQNPRHLVRRRGQEARLRCSPMKGHSHVYWYRQLPEEGLKFMVYLQKENIIDESGMPKERFSAEFPKEGPSILRIQQVVRGDSAAYFCASSPDRNTGELFFGEGSRLTVL.

This chain uses TRBV29-1 with TRBJ1-1, with TRBD1 as a possible D gene (5 bases). The V gene lost 7 bases and the J gene lost 7 bases, with 16 bases spanning the gap. The CDR3 contains 12 residues. Germline assignment: CDR1 SQVTM and CDR2 ANQGSEA. The CDR3 sequence: CSARMGGVEAFF. CDR3 DNA sequence: TGCAGCGCCAGGATGGGAGGGGTTGAAGCTTTCTTT.

The V call is TRBV27, the J call TRBJ2-3, with 9 nucleotides matching TRBD1. CDR1 is MNHEY, CDR2 SMNVEV, per germline (reference sequence). The V gene end was trimmed by 2 bases and the J gene end by 2 bases; junction bases not matched to a gene: 5. CDR3 length: 16 residues. CDR3 sequence reads: CASSLRGQGITDTQYF. CDR3 coding DNA: TGTGCCAGCAGTTTAAGGGGACAGGGAATCACAGATACGCAGTATTTT.

The chain recombines TRBV5-4 with TRBJ2-3; 9 bases map to TRBD2. Germline V gives CDR1 SGHNT, CDR2 YYREEE (reference sequence). The V segment lost 0 bases and the J segment 4 bases; nucleotides outside the gene matches: 6. The CDR3 is 16 amino acids. CDR3 nucleotide sequence: TGTGCCAGCAGCTTGGCCGGCGGGAGGGCAGCAGATACGCAGTATTTT. Its translation is CASSLAGGRAADTQYF.

This clone was found once. This chain links TRBV11-2 with TRBJ2-5; D may be TRBD2 (5 bases). V lost 1 base, J lost 2 bases, and 8 bases lay in between. Germline V gene lookup returns CDR1 SGHAT and CDR2 FQNNGV. There are 14 residues in the CDR3. This CDR3 reads CASSLVTGQETQYF. The CDR3 DNA follows: TGTGCCAGCAGCTTAGTTACGGGGCAAGAGACCCAGTACTTC.

The J gene is TRBJ1-1, the V gene TRBV5-5; TRBD1 matches 9 bases. The CDR3 consists of 16 residues. V trimming: 2 bases; J trimming: 2 bases; junction bases outside the gene matches: 7. Germline V CDR1 and CDR2: SGHKS, YYEKEE (reference sequence). The CDR3 loop reads CASSLVPGQGNTEAFF. CDR3 DNA sequence: TGTGCCAGCAGCTTAGTCCCGGGACAGGGAAACACTGAAGCTTTCTTT.

V gene TRBV19 combines with J gene TRBJ1-4; 10 nucleotides line up with TRBD1. The CDR3 is 14 amino acids. Germline assignment: CDR1 LNHDA and CDR2 SQIVND (reference sequence). Losses at the gene ends were 5 bases for V and 7 bases for J; bases not matched to a gene: 4. The CDR3 here is CASSGTGAGEKLFF. CDR3 bases: TGTGCCAGTAGTGGGACAGGGGCGGGTGAAAAACTGTTTTTT.

J is TRBJ1-1 and V is TRBV7-9; TRBD1 is a possible D gene (6 bases). The CDR3 has 13 residues. Germline-derived CDR1 and CDR2 are SEHNR and FQNEAQ (reference sequence). Trimming removed 6 bases from V and 1 base from J, with 9 bases in between. The CDR3 DNA follows: TGTGCCAGCAGGCTGACAGGGAACACTGAAGCTTTCTTT. Protein: CASRLTGNTEAFF.